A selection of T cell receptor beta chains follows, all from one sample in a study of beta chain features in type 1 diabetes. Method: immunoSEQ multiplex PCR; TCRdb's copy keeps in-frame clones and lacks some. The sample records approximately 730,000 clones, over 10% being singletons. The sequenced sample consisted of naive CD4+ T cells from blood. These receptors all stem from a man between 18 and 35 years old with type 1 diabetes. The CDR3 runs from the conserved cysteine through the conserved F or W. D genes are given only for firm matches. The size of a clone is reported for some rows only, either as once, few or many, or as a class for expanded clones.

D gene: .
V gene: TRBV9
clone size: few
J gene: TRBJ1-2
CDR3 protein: CASSVGQPAALNYGYTF

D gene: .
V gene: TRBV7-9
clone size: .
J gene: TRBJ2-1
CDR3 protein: CASSWSGQTDNEQFF

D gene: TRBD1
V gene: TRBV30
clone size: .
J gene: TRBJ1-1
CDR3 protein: CAWLTGANTEAFF

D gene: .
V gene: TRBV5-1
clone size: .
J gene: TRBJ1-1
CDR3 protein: CASSLVGVLNTEAFF

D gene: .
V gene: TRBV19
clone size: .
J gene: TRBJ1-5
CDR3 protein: CATSEAGHSNQPQHF

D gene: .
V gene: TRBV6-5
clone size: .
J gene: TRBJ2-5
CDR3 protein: CASSYEGLAQETQYF

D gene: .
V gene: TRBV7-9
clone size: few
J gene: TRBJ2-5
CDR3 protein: CASSPRGSSAGTQYF

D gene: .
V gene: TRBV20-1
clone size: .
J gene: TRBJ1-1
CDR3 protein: CSARPDTEAFF

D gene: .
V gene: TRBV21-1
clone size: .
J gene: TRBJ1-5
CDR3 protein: CATPMSYKHF

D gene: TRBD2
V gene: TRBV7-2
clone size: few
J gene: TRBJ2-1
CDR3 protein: CASSKSRGGEQFF

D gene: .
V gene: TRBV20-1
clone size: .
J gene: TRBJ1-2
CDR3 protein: CSAPRGGLTF

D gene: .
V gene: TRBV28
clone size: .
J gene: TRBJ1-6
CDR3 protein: CASSSQGSPLHF

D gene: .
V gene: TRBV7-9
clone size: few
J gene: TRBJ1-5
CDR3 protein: CASSPRGQPKDF

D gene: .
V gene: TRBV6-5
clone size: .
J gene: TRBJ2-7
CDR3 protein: CASSYGDPSYEQYF

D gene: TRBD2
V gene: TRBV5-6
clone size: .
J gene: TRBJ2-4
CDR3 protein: CASSSSIAGIAKNIQYF

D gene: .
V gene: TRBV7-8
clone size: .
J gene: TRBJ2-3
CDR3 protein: CASSFAEGVTDTQYF

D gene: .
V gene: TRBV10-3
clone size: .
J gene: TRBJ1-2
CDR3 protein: CAISPESLQGYTF

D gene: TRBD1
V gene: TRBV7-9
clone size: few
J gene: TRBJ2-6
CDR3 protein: CASSSTGGGSGANVLTF

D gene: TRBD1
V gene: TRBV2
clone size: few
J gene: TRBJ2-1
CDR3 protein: CASSVGTGDYNEQFF

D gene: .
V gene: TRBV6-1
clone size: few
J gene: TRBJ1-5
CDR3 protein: CASTVNPDGGSQHF

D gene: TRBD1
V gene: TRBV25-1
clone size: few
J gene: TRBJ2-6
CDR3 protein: CASSEWGQGLTGANVLTF

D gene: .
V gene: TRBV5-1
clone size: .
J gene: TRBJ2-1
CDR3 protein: CASSPPGASNEQFF

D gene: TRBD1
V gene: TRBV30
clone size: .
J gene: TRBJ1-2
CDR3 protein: CAWMGQGGYTF

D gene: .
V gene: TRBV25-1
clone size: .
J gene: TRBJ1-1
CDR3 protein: CASQSFGTEAFF

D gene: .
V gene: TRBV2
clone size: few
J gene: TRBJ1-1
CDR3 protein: CASTLQANTEAFF

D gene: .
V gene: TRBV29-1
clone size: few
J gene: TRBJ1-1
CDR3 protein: CSVLMLRSGGGGEAFF

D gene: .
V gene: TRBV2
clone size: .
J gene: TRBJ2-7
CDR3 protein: CASSDDRTLPSEQYF

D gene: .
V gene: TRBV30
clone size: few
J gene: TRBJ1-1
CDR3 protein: CAWSVSPGRSNTEAFF

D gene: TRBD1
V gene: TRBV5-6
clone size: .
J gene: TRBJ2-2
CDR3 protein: CASRIQGANTGELFF

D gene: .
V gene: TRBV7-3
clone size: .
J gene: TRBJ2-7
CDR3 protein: CASSPDRTYEQYF

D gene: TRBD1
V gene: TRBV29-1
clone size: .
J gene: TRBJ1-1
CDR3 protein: CSVEGQREAFF

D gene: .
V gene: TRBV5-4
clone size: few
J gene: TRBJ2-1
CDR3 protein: CASSHGQRSSYNEQFF

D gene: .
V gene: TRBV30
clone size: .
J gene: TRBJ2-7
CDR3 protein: CAWSGGSYEQYF

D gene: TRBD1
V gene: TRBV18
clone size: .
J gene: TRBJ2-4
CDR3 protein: CASSLQSGTDFFLAKNIQYF

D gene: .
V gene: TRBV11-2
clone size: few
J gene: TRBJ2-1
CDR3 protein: CASSLELGIGTFRSYNEQFF